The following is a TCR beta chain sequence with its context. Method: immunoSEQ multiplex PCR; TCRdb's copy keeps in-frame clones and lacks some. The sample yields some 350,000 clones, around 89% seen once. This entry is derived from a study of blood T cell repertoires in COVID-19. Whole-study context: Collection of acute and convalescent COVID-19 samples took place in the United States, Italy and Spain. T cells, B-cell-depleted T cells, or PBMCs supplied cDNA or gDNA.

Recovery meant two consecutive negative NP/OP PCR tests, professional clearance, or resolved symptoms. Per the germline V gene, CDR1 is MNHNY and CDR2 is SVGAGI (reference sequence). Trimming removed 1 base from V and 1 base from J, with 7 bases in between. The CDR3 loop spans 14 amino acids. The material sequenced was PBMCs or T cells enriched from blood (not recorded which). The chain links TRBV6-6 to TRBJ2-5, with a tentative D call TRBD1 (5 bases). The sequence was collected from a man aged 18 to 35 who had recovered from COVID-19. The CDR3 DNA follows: TGTGCCAGCAGTTACTTAGACAGCCAAGAGACCCAGTACTTC. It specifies CASSYLDSQETQYF.